These T cell receptor beta chains were read from a single sample in a study of blood T cell repertoires in COVID-19. TCRdb's table, derived via immunoSEQ multiplex PCR, lists solely in-frame clones and lacks some. The data show more than 300,000 clones, with 92% seen just once and around 18% held by the top ten. The sample was PBMCs or T cells enriched from blood (not recorded which). The source of these receptors is a woman aged 30 to 39 who had recovered from COVID-19. Both conserved end residues are part of each CDR3. Each record gives: CDR3 length, clone size, D gene, J gene, V gene, CDR3 protein, CDR3 DNA. A D gene is named only where the DNA matches it firmly. Only some rows state a clone size, as once, few, many or a class for expanded clones.

len: 16
abundance: -
d_gene: TRBD2
j_gene: TRBJ2-7
v_gene: TRBV7-2
CDR3aa: CASSLFSSGGDYEQYF
CDR3nt: TGTGCCAGCAGCCTTTTTTCTAGCGGGGGAGACTACGAGCAGTACTTC

len: 13
abundance: -
d_gene: TRBD1
j_gene: TRBJ1-2
v_gene: TRBV2
CDR3aa: CASRGQGLDGYTF
CDR3nt: TGTGCCAGCAGAGGACAGGGGCTCGATGGCTACACCTTC

len: 14
abundance: -
d_gene: TRBD1
j_gene: TRBJ1-6
v_gene: TRBV2
CDR3aa: CASSEGQGESPLHF
CDR3nt: TGTGCCAGCAGTGAGGGACAGGGTGAGTCACCCCTCCACTTT

len: 13
abundance: -
d_gene: TRBD1
j_gene: TRBJ2-7
v_gene: TRBV28
CDR3aa: CATLDRGKYEQYF
CDR3nt: TGTGCCACCTTGGACAGGGGTAAGTACGAGCAGTACTTC

len: 17
abundance: -
d_gene: -
j_gene: TRBJ2-7
v_gene: TRBV7-6
CDR3aa: CASSPRGQPTAIYEQYF
CDR3nt: TGTGCCAGCAGCCCTAGAGGACAGCCGACTGCGATCTACGAGCAGTACTTC

len: 13
abundance: -
d_gene: TRBD2
j_gene: TRBJ2-7
v_gene: TRBV3-1/TRBV3-2
CDR3aa: CACTSGGLYEQYF
CDR3nt: TGTGCCTGTACTAGCGGAGGTCTCTACGAGCAGTACTTC

len: 14
abundance: few
d_gene: -
j_gene: TRBJ2-1
v_gene: TRBV6-1
CDR3aa: CASSEAPGWNEQFF
CDR3nt: TGTGCCAGCAGTGAAGCGCCAGGGTGGAATGAGCAGTTCTTC

len: 13
abundance: -
d_gene: -
j_gene: TRBJ2-5
v_gene: TRBV7-9
CDR3aa: CASAAPSQETQYF
CDR3nt: TGTGCCAGCGCGGCGCCTAGCCAAGAGACCCAGTACTTC

len: 15
abundance: -
d_gene: -
j_gene: TRBJ1-5
v_gene: TRBV5-1
CDR3aa: CASSPTGHLNQPQHF
CDR3nt: TGCGCCAGCAGCCCAACCGGACACCTCAATCAGCCCCAGCATTTT

len: 18
abundance: -
d_gene: TRBD1
j_gene: TRBJ1-5
v_gene: TRBV3-1/TRBV3-2
CDR3aa: CASSQGTGRGLGNQPQHF
CDR3nt: TGTGCCAGCAGCCAAGGTACGGGCAGGGGGTTAGGCAATCAGCCCCAGCATTTT

len: 15
abundance: -
d_gene: -
j_gene: TRBJ2-1
v_gene: TRBV28
CDR3aa: CASSLLGGGINEQFF
CDR3nt: TGTGCCAGCAGTTTATTGGGGGGGGGCATTAATGAGCAGTTCTTC

len: 11
abundance: -
d_gene: -
j_gene: TRBJ2-7
v_gene: TRBV20-1
CDR3aa: CSGGLRGKQYF
CDR3nt: TGCAGCGGGGGACTGCGGGGAAAGCAGTACTTC

len: 17
abundance: -
d_gene: TRBD1
j_gene: TRBJ1-1
v_gene: TRBV7-9
CDR3aa: CASSPYASEWTGTEAFF
CDR3nt: TGTGCCAGCAGCCCCTATGCCTCCGAATGGACAGGAACTGAAGCTTTCTTT

len: 14
abundance: -
d_gene: -
j_gene: TRBJ1-1
v_gene: TRBV7-9
CDR3aa: CASSLVVLNTEAFF
CDR3nt: TGTGCCAGCAGCTTGGTAGTGTTGAACACTGAAGCTTTCTTT

len: 16
abundance: -
d_gene: -
j_gene: TRBJ2-1
v_gene: TRBV7-7
CDR3aa: CASSHRQGWGDNEQFF
CDR3nt: TGTGCTAGCAGCCACAGACAGGGCTGGGGGGACAATGAGCAGTTCTTC

len: 16
abundance: -
d_gene: TRBD1
j_gene: TRBJ1-5
v_gene: TRBV28
CDR3aa: CASSFPGQGSNHPQHF
CDR3nt: TGTGCCAGCAGTTTCCCGGGACAGGGGAGTAATCATCCCCAGCATTTT

len: 14
abundance: -
d_gene: -
j_gene: TRBJ1-5
v_gene: TRBV19
CDR3aa: CASNREVWNQPQHF
CDR3nt: TGTGCCAGTAACAGGGAAGTCTGGAATCAGCCCCAGCATTTT

len: 15
abundance: -
d_gene: -
j_gene: TRBJ2-5
v_gene: TRBV7-6
CDR3aa: CASSLERLAQETQYF
CDR3nt: TGTGCCAGCAGCTTAGAGCGGTTGGCCCAAGAGACCCAGTACTTC